This T cell receptor (beta chain) was recovered during a study of T cells in Graves' hyperthyroidism and ophthalmopathy. The wider study: Before any treatment, at initial diagnosis, peripheral blood was collected.

In its sample, this clonotype was seen a few times. Amplification of TCR beta CDR3 regions was performed using RNA transcripts as template. First-round RT-PCR of the TCR CDR3 relied on the HTBI primer set. TCRdb passed the multiplex PCR reads through MiXCR, listing each CDR3 protein once. The table records 730,000 or so distinct CDR3 sequences, 18% of them present only once. This CDR3 region has 14 residues. V was shortened by 3 bases and J by 10 bases, with 16 bases between the two germline ends. Germline loops: CDR1 GTSNPN, CDR2 SVGIG (reference sequence). Sample: blood. The V and J genes are TRBV30 and TRBJ1-6; no reliable D call. The source is a woman aged 50 to 60 with Graves' hyperthyroidism that later progressed to Graves' ophthalmopathy. In DNA form, the CDR3 reads TGTGCCTGGAGCGAGACACTAACCGGGTCACCCCTCCACTTT. As protein: CAWSETLTGSPLHF.